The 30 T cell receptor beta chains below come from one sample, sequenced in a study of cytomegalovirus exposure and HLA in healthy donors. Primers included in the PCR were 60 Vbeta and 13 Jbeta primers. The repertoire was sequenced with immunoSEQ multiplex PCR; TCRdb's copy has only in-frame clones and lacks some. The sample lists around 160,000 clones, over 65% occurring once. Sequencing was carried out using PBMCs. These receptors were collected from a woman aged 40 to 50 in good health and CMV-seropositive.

CDR3 residues: CASSPRVALGTGNTGELFF. In DNA, the CDR3 is TGTGCCAGCAGCCCCCGAGTGGCCCTCGGGACAGGGAACACCGGGGAGCTGTTTTTT. V gene TRBV7-8 combines with J gene TRBJ2-2, with 8 positions matching TRBD1. The junction had 15 bases not matched to a gene; V was cut back by 5 bases and J by 1 base. Per the germline V gene, CDR1 is SGHVS and CDR2 is FQNEAQ. There are 19 residues in the CDR3.

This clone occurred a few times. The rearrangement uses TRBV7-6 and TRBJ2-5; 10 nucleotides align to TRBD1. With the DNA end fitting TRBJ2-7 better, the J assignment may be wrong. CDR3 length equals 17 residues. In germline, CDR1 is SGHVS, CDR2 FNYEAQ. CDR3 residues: CASSSTGGLLGTYEQYF. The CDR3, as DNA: TGTGCCAGCAGCTCGACAGGGGGCTTACTGGGAACCTACGAGCAGTACTTC.

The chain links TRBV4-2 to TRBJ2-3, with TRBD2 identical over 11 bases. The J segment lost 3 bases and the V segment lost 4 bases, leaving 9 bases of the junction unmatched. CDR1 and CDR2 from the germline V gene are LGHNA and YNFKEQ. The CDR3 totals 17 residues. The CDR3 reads CASSRRVAGGRTDTQYF. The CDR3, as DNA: TGTGCCAGCAGCCGAAGGGTAGCGGGAGGGCGGACAGATACGCAGTATTTT.

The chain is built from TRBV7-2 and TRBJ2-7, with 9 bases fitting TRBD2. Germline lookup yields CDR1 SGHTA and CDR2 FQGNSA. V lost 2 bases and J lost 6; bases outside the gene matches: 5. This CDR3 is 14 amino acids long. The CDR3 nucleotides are TGTGCCAGCAGCTTATTAGCGGGAGCGTGCGAGCAGTACTTC. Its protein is CASSLLAGACEQYF.

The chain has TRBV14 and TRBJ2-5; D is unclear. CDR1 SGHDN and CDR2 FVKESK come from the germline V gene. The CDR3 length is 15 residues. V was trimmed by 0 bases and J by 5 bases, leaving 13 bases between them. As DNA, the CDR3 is TGTGCCAGCAGCCAAGACAGACTTGCAACCGAGACCCAGTACTTC. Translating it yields CASSQDRLATETQYF.

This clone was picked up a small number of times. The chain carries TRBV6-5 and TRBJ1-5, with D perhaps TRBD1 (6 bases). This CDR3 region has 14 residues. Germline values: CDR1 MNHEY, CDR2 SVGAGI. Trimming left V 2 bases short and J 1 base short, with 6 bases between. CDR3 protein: CASSYDRSNQPQHF. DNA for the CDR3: TGTGCCAGCAGTTACGACAGGAGCAATCAGCCCCAGCATTTT.

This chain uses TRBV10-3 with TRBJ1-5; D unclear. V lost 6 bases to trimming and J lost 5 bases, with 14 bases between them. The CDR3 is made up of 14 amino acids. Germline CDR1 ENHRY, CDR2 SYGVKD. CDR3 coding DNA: TGTGCCATCAGGGCATCAGAGGCGGATCAGCCCCAGCATTTT. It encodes CAIRASEADQPQHF.

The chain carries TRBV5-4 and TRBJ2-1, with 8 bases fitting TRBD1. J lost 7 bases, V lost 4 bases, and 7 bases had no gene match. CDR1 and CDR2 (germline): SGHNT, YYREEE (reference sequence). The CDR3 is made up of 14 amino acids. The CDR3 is CASSLQGARNEQFF. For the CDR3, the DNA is TGTGCCAGCAGCCTGCAGGGGGCCCGGAATGAGCAGTTCTTC. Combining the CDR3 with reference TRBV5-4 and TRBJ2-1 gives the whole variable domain ETGVTQSPTHLIKTRGQQVTLRCSSQSGHNTVSWYQQALGQGPQFIFQYYREEENGRGNFPPRFSGLQFPNYSSELNVNALELDDSALYLCASSLQGARNEQFFGPGTRLTVL.

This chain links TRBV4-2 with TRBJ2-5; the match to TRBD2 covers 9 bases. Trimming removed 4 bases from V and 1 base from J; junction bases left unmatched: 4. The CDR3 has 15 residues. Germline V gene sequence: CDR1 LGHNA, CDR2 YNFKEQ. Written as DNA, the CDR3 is TGTGCCAGCAGCCCCAGGCGGGGGGGCCAAGAGACCCAGTACTTC. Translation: CASSPRRGGQETQYF.

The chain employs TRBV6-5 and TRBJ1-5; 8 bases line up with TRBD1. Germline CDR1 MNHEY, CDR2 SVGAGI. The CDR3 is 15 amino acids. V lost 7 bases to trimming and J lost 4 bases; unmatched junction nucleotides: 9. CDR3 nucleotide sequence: TGTGCCAGCAAAGAACAGGGGGTGGGAAATCAGCCCCAGCATTTT. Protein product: CASKEQGVGNQPQHF.

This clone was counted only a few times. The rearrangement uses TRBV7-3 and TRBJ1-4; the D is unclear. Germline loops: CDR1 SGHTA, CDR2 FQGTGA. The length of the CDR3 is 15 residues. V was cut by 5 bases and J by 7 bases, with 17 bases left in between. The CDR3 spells CASSPSGSSSEKLFF. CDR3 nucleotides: TGTGCCAGCAGCCCCTCTGGTTCCTCGAGTGAAAAACTGTTTTTT.

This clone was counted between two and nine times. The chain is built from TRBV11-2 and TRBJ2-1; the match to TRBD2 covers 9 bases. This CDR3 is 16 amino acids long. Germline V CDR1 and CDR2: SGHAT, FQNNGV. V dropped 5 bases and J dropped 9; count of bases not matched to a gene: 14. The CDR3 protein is CASSLGRSGGTSEQFF. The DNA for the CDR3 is TGTGCCAGCAGCCTGGGACGCAGCGGGGGGACCAGTGAGCAGTTCTTC.

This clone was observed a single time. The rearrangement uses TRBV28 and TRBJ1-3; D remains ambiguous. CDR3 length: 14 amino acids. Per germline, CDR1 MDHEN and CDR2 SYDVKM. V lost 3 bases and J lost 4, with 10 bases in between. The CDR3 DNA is TGTGCCAGCAGTTTTCCGGGTGCAGGAAACACCATATATTTT. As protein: CASSFPGAGNTIYF.

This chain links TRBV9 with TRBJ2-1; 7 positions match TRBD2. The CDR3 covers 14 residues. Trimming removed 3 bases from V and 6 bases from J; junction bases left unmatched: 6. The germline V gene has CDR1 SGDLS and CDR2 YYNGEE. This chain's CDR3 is CASSGGGSSNEQFF. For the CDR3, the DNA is TGTGCCAGCAGCGGGGGGGGTAGTAGCAATGAGCAGTTCTTC.

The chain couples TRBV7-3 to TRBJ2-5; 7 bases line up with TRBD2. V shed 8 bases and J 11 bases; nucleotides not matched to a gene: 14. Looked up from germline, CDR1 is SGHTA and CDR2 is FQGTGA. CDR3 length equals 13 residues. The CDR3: CASSREEAGEQYF. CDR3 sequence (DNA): TGTGCCAGCTCCCGTGAGGAGGCGGGGGAGCAGTACTTC.

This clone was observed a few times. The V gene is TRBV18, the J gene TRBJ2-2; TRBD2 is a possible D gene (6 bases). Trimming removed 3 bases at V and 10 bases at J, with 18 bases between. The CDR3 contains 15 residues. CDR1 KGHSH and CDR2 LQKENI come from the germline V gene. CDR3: CASSPRTSGGEELFF. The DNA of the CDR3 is TGTGCCAGCTCACCCAGGACCTCGGGCGGGGAGGAGCTGTTTTTT. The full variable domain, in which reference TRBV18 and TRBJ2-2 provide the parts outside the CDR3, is NAGVMQNPRHLVRRRGQEARLRCSPMKGHSHVYWYRQLPEEGLKFMVYLQKENIIDESGMPKERFSAEFPKEGPSILRIQQVVRGDSAAYFCASSPRTSGGEELFFGEGSRLTVL.

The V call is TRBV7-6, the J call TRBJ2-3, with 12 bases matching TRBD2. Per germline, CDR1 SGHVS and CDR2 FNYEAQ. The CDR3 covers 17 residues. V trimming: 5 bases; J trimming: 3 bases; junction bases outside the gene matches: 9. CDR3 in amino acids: CASSPGLAGPGTDTQYF. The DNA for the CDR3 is TGTGCCAGCAGCCCCGGACTAGCGGGACCGGGGACAGATACGCAGTATTTT.

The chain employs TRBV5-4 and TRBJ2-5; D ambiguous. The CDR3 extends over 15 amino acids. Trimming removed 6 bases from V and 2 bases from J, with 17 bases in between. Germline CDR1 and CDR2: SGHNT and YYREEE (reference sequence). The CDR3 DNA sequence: TGTGCCAGCACCACCGTAGAGTCCTCACAAGAGACCCAGTACTTC. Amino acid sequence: CASTTVESSQETQYF. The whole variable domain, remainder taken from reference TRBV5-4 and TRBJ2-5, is ETGVTQSPTHLIKTRGQQVTLRCSSQSGHNTVSWYQQALGQGPQFIFQYYREEENGRGNFPPRFSGLQFPNYSSELNVNALELDDSALYLCASTTVESSQETQYFGPGTRLLVL.

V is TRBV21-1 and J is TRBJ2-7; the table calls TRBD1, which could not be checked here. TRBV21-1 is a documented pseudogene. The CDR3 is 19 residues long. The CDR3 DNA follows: TGTGCCAGCAGCTGGGTCGAGAACGGTCGGGGACATAATCCCTACGAGCAGTACTTC. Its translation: CASSWVENGRGHNPYEQYF.

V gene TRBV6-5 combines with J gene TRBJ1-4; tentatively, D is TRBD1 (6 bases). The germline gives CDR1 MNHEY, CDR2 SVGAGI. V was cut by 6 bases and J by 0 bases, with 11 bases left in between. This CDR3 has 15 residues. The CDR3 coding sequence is TGTGCCAGCAGCCTACAGGGTGCAACTAATGAAAAACTGTTTTTT. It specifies CASSLQGATNEKLFF.

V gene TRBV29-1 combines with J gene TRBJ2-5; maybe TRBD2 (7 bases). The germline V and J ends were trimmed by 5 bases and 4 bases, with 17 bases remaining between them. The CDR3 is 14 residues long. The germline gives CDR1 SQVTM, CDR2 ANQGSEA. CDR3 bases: TGCAGCGTTCGAAGGGGGGGCTTGGGAGAGACCCAGTACTTC. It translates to CSVRRGGLGETQYF. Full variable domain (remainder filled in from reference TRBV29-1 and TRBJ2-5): SAVISQKPSRDICQRGTSLTIQCQVDSQVTMMFWYRQQPGQSLTLIATANQGSEATYESGFVIDKFPISRPNLTFSTLTVSNMSPEDSSIYLCSVRRGGLGETQYFGPGTRLLVL.

The CDR3, as DNA: TGTGCCAGCAGTTACTCAGGGGTCGACACTGAAGCTTTCTTT. It yields the protein CASSYSGVDTEAFF. This rearrangement joins TRBV6-5 to TRBJ1-1, with a weak D call TRBD1 (5 bases). V lost 0 bases to trimming and J lost 3 bases, with 8 bases between them. CDR1 is MNHEY and CDR2 is SVGAGI in the germline V gene. The CDR3 is 14 residues long.

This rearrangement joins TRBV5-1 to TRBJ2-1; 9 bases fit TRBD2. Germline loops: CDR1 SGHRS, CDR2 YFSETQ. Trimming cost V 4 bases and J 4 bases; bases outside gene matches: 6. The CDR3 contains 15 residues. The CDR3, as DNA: TGCGCCAGCAGCGGAGCGGGGGGCCCGTACAATGAGCAGTTCTTC. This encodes CASSGAGGPYNEQFF.

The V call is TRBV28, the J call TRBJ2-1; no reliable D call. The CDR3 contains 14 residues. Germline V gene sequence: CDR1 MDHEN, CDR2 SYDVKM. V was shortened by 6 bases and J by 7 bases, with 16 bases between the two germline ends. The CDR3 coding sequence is TGTGCCAGCAGCCGCAACTCCTGGCGGAATGAGCAGTTCTTC. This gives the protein CASSRNSWRNEQFF.

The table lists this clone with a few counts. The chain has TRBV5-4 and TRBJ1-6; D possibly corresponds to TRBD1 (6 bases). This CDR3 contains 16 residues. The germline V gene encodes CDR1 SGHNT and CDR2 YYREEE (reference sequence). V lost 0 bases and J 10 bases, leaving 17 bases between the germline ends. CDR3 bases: TGTGCCAGCAGCTTGGGGGGTATGGGGGCCGGGTCACCCCTCCACTTT. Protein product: CASSLGGMGAGSPLHF.

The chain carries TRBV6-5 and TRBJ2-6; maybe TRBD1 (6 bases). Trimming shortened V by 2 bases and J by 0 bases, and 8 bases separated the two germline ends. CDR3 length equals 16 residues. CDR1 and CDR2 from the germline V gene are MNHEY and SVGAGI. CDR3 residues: CASSYEGGSGANVLTF. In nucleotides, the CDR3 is TGTGCCAGCAGTTACGAAGGGGGCTCTGGGGCCAACGTCCTGACTTTC.

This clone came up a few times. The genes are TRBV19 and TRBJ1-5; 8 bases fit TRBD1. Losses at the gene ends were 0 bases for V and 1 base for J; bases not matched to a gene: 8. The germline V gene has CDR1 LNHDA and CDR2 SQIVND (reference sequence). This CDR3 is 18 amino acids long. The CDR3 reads CASSIDPRTGRSNQPQHF. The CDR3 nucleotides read TGTGCCAGTAGTATAGATCCGAGGACAGGGCGAAGCAATCAGCCCCAGCATTTT.

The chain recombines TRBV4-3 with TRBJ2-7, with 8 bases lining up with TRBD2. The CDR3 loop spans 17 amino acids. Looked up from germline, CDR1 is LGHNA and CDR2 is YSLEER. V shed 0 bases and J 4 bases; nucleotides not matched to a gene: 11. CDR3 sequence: CASSQELGGLEGYEQYF. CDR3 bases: TGCGCCAGCAGCCAAGAACTGGGGGGACTAGAGGGGTACGAGCAGTACTTC.

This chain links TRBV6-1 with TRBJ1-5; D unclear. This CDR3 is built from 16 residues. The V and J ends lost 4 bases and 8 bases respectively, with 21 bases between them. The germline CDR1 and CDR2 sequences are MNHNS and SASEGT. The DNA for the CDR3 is TGTGCCAGCAGTGTCCAGCAGCGGGGTGCTTCGAAGCCCCAGCATTTT. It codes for CASSVQQRGASKPQHF.

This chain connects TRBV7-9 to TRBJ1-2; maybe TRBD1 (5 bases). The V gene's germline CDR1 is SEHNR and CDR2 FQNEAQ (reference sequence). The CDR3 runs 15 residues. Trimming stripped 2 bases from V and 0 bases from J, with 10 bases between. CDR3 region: CASSLPGGPNYGYTF. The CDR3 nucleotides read TGTGCCAGCAGCTTACCCGGGGGACCTAACTATGGCTACACCTTC.